A single sample is the source of the 22 T cell receptor beta chains below, sequenced in a study of blood T cell repertoires in COVID-19 (dated by TCRdb to the early 2020s). Libraries were built with the immunoSEQ multiplex PCR assay. This immuneACCESS table, as held by TCRdb, lists in-frame sequences with V and J called but not all clones. Of the missing ones, under half trace to an unresolved V gene in checked studies; the others have no known cause. This sample has more than 85,000 clones in its table, and roughly 82% of those were observed once. In total, the top ten clones hold about 18% of the sample. The sample comprised peripheral blood. Every receptor here comes from an elderly man with acute or convalescent COVID-19.

The V call is TRBV19, the J call TRBJ1-6, with unresolved D. CDR1 is LNHDA and CDR2 is SQIVND in the germline V gene (reference sequence). V gave up 7 bases and J gave up 9 bases, with 16 bases separating them. The CDR3 has 14 amino acids. This CDR3 is CASNSAIGSSPLHF. CDR3 DNA sequence: TGTGCCAGTAATTCGGCCATCGGGAGTTCACCCCTCCACTTT.

The chain links TRBV6-5 to TRBJ2-7, with D perhaps matching TRBD2 (5 bases). Per the germline V gene, CDR1 is MNHEY and CDR2 is SVGAGI. This CDR3 has 13 amino acids. V was trimmed by 6 bases and J by 2 bases, leaving 11 bases between them. The DNA for the CDR3 is TGTGCCAGCAGCCGGGGTGGTCCCTACGAGCAGTACTTC. Translating it yields CASSRGGPYEQYF.

The chain links TRBV11-2 to TRBJ2-7; D might be TRBD2 (7 bases). The CDR3 is made up of 19 amino acids. Trimming removed 5 bases from V and 0 bases from J, with 26 bases in between. Germline lookup yields CDR1 SGHAT and CDR2 FQNNGV. CDR3 sequence: CASSNKGGRTGTNSYEQYF. CDR3 DNA: TGTGCCAGCAGCAACAAAGGGGGGAGGACCGGGACTAACTCCTACGAGCAGTACTTC.

V usage is TRBV6-5 and J usage is TRBJ1-5; 8 bases align to TRBD1. The CDR3 loop spans 13 amino acids. V lost 6 bases, J lost 3 bases, and 1 base stayed unmatched. CDR1 and CDR2 (germline): MNHEY, SVGAGI. This CDR3 reads CASRDRVNQPQHF. The CDR3 DNA follows: TGTGCCAGCAGGGACAGGGTCAATCAGCCCCAGCATTTT.

The chain carries TRBV7-2 and TRBJ2-4; TRBD1 agrees at 9 bases. V gave up 0 bases and J gave up 3 bases; unmatched junction bases: 3. The CDR3 is 16 residues long. Germline-derived CDR1 and CDR2 are SGHTA and FQGNSA. The chain's CDR3 is CASSLAWDRDKNIQYF. The CDR3 DNA is TGTGCCAGCAGCTTAGCGTGGGACAGGGACAAAAACATTCAGTACTTC.

The V call is TRBV9, the J call TRBJ2-7; a weak D match, TRBD1 (6 bases). Germline CDR1 reads SGDLS; CDR2 reads YYNGEE. The germline V and J ends were trimmed by 0 bases and 3 bases, with 7 bases remaining between them. CDR3 size: 13 residues. CDR3 sequence reads: CASSVGDNYEQYF. Written as DNA, the CDR3 is TGTGCCAGCAGCGTAGGGGACAACTACGAGCAGTACTTC.

V usage is TRBV6-4 and J usage is TRBJ2-6; D is unresolved. V dropped 5 bases and J dropped 0 bases, with 5 bases sitting between them. CDR1 and CDR2 from the germline V gene are MRHNA and SNTAGT. The CDR3 sequence is 14 residues long. The CDR3 DNA follows: TGTGCCAGCAGTACCAGCTCTGGGGCCAACGTCCTGACTTTC. Amino acid sequence: CASSTSSGANVLTF.

The chain recombines TRBV7-2 with TRBJ1-1; possible D gene TRBD1, 6 bases. This CDR3 is 16 amino acids long. Trimming took 4 bases from V and 1 from J, leaving 16 bases between them. The germline CDR1 and CDR2 sequences are SGHTA and FQGNSA. The CDR3 sequence is CASSSRGGRQNTEAFF. CDR3 DNA: TGTGCCAGCAGCTCAAGAGGGGGAAGGCAGAACACTGAAGCTTTCTTT.

The table lists this clone with a count of one. The rearrangement links TRBV5-1 to TRBJ2-3, with TRBD2 identical over 7 bases. The CDR3 length is 15 residues. CDR1 and CDR2 (germline): SGHRS, YFSETQ. J gave up 9 bases and V 4 bases, and 14 bases lay outside the gene matches. CDR3 bases: TGCGCCAGCAGCCCTGGCGGGGGTACACAGATCACGCAGTATTTT. It yields the protein CASSPGGGTQITQYF.

The chain recombines TRBV14 with TRBJ2-3, with D tentatively TRBD2 (6 bases). With 1 base removed from V and 0 bases from J, the gap between germline ends came to 14 bases. Germline V CDR1 and CDR2: SGHDN, FVKESK. The CDR3 runs 17 residues. The CDR3 reads CASSQGSSARSTDTQYF. The CDR3 DNA follows: TGTGCCAGCAGCCAAGGATCTAGCGCCCGAAGCACAGATACGCAGTATTTT.

The CDR3 sequence is CASSVGTGDYEKLFF. The CDR3 DNA reads TGTGCCAGCAGCGTTGGGACAGGGGATTACGAAAAACTGTTTTTT. This sequence joins TRBV9 and TRBJ1-4; TRBD1 matches at 10 bases. CDR1 and CDR2 from the germline V gene are SGDLS and YYNGEE. V shed 2 bases, J shed 8 bases, and the junction held 6 bases outside the gene matches. The CDR3 is 15 residues long.

The V and J genes are TRBV7-2 and TRBJ1-5; D unclear. Germline values: CDR1 SGHTA, CDR2 FQGNSA. Trimming pared 5 bases from V and 2 bases from J, leaving 13 bases between. The CDR3 sequence is 15 residues long. The CDR3 loop reads CASSPGGKGNQPQHF. The CDR3 DNA reads TGTGCCAGCAGCCCTGGCGGAAAGGGCAATCAGCCCCAGCATTTT. The entire variable domain, with the rest obtained from reference TRBV7-2 and TRBJ1-5, is as follows: GAGVSQSPSNKVTEKGKDVELRCDPISGHTALYWYRQSLGQGLEFLIYFQGNSAPDKSGLPSDRFSAERTGGSVSTLTIQRTQQEDSAVYLCASSPGGKGNQPQHFGDGTRLSIL.

The chain combines TRBV12-3 or TRBV12-4 with TRBJ2-5; D remains ambiguous. Trimming removed 8 bases from V and 4 bases from J, with 8 bases in between. The CDR3 contains 11 residues. The chain's CDR3 is CASALLETQYF. The CDR3 coding sequence is TGTGCCAGCGCCCTATTAGAGACCCAGTACTTC.

The V call is TRBV5-1, the J call TRBJ2-7; D perhaps matches TRBD2 (5 bases). Trimming left V 1 base short and J 7 bases short, with 12 bases between. Germline CDR1 is SGHRS and CDR2 is YFSETQ. The length of the CDR3 is 13 residues. CDR3: CASSLPPRREQYF. The CDR3 coding sequence is TGCGCCAGCAGCTTGCCCCCCAGGAGGGAGCAGTACTTC.

This clone was found a few times. The chain uses TRBV12-3 or TRBV12-4 and TRBJ1-2; 7 nucleotides line up with TRBD1. V trimming: 9 bases; J trimming: 4 bases; junction bases outside the gene matches: 5. The CDR3 is made up of 12 amino acids. The CDR3 DNA follows: TGTGCCAGTAAAAGGGACAGCTATGGCTACACCTTC. Its translation is CASKRDSYGYTF.

The gene calls are TRBV7-8 and TRBJ2-5, with 9 bases matching TRBD1. This CDR3 is 14 amino acids long. The ends lost 5 bases at V and 5 bases at J; junction bases unmatched: 6. Looked up from germline, CDR1 is SGHVS and CDR2 is FQNEAQ. The CDR3 DNA reads as TGTGCCAGCAGCACTACAGGGGGCTGGGAGACCCAGTACTTC. Translating it yields CASSTTGGWETQYF.

The chain is built from TRBV9 and TRBJ2-6; the match to TRBD2 covers 9 bases. CDR3 length: 18 residues. Germline V gene lookup returns CDR1 SGDLS and CDR2 YYNGEE. V was pared by 4 bases and J by 2 bases, with 10 bases of the junction left unmatched. The CDR3 region is CASSRTTRGGPGANVLTF. DNA of the CDR3: TGTGCCAGCAGCCGAACGACGCGGGGGGGCCCTGGGGCCAACGTCCTGACTTTC.

The chain links TRBV10-3 to TRBJ1-2, with D possibly being TRBD1 (6 bases). This CDR3 comprises 14 residues. V was pared by 5 bases and J by 7 bases, with 17 bases between. Looked up from germline, CDR1 is ENHRY and CDR2 is SYGVKD. The CDR3 here is CAISKQGPLAGYTF. The CDR3 coding sequence is TGTGCCATCAGTAAACAGGGTCCCCTTGCTGGCTACACCTTC.

J is TRBJ2-3 and V is TRBV7-9; 11 bases are shared with TRBD2. Per germline, CDR1 SEHNR and CDR2 FQNEAQ (reference sequence). This CDR3 comprises 17 residues. Losses at the gene ends were 4 bases for V and 3 bases for J; bases not matched to a gene: 9. Here the CDR3 DNA reads TGTGCCAGCAGCTCCGGAGTAGCGGGGGGGCCAACAGATACGCAGTATTTT. Translated: CASSSGVAGGPTDTQYF.

V usage is TRBV30 and J usage is TRBJ1-4; no clear D. Germline V gene lookup returns CDR1 GTSNPN and CDR2 SVGIG (reference sequence). This CDR3 is 14 amino acids long. V lost 0 bases, J lost 5 bases, and 10 bases lay in between. CDR3 DNA sequence: TGTGCCTGGAGTGTAGGAGGGAAAAATGAAAAACTGTTTTTT. It yields the protein CAWSVGGKNEKLFF.

This chain joins TRBV18 and TRBJ2-3; 9 bases are shared with TRBD1. The CDR3 totals 17 residues. J gave up 0 bases and V 3 bases, and 7 bases lay outside the gene matches. CDR1 and CDR2 (germline): KGHSH, LQKENI. The CDR3 sequence: CASSPGQGLTSTDTQYF. CDR3 DNA sequence: TGTGCCAGCTCACCGGGACAGGGACTTACTAGCACAGATACGCAGTATTTT.

The rearrangement joins TRBV15 to TRBJ1-2; tentatively, D is TRBD1 (5 bases). This CDR3 contains 17 residues. Trimming stripped 3 bases from V and 7 bases from J, with 24 bases between. Germline-derived CDR1 and CDR2 are LNHNV and YYDKDF (reference sequence). The CDR3 nucleotides read TGTGCCACCAGCAGGGACCGCGCCCCAGGGTCGGTTGGTGGCTACACCTTC. Its protein product is CATSRDRAPGSVGGYTF.